This entry features one T cell receptor beta chain sequence. This specimen belongs to a study of T cell repertoires in ileal Crohn's disease. Profiling relied on immunoSEQ multiplex PCR, and the TCRdb table lists in-frame clones only, not all of them. The sample holds 11,000 or so clones; roughly 80% are singletons and the top ten take roughly 16%. The time point denotes: neoterminal ileum biopsy at postoperative endoscopy, about 6 months after surgery. Germline CDR1 GTSNPN, CDR2 SVGIG (reference sequence). This CDR3 comprises 12 residues. The V end was cut by 3 bases, the J end by 5 bases, with 10 bases between.

This rearrangement joins TRBV30 to TRBJ2-5; D is unresolved. Sequencing was performed on ileal tissue. This clonotype originated in an adult with Crohn's disease. CDR3 DNA sequence: TGTGCCTGGAGACGTGAGGTCGAGACCCAGTACTTC. It yields the protein CAWRREVETQYF.